This T cell receptor (beta chain) was captured in a study of metastatic and nonmetastatic thyroid tumors. Methods used by the authors: It was from CDR3 differences across clinicopathological groups that a distant-metastasis classifier for papillary thyroid cancer was built. Via MiXCR, TCRdb re-called the PCR reads. The V and J calls reflect TCRdb's pipeline rather than the authors' work. The sample records about 19,000 clones, 37% being singletons. Germline-derived CDR1 and CDR2 are DFQATT and SNEGSKA (reference sequence). Trimming removed 5 bases from V and 4 bases from J, with 15 bases in between. This CDR3 has 14 amino acids. Ahead of thyroid surgery, no patient had received treatment of any kind.

Sample: tumor tissue. The rearrangement joins TRBV20-1 to TRBJ1-5, with D hard to call. The TCR comes from a female donor with papillary thyroid cancer or a benign thyroid nodule (not recorded which). Some clones in this sample may be carry-over from other donors' samples. CDR3 amino acids: CSALRTGRNQPQHF. Here the CDR3 DNA reads TGCAGTGCTCTCCGGACTGGGAGGAATCAGCCCCAGCATTTT.